This is a list of T cell receptor beta chains from one sample in a study of blood T cell repertoires in COVID-19. Here immunoSEQ multiplex PCR was the method, and the copy in TCRdb shows in-frame clones only, minus some. The profile covers some 120,000 clones, with 74% appearing a single time and 6% taken by the ten largest. Sequenced input: peripheral blood. All receptors derive from a man older than 75 with COVID-19, enrolled during active disease. The CDR3 runs from the conserved cysteine through the conserved F or W. The D gene is left open where the match is weak. Not all rows give a size; the values are once, few, many and, for expanded clones, a class.

D gene	clone size	V gene	J gene	CDR3 protein	CDR3 DNA
NA	NA	TRBV21-1	TRBJ1-1	CASSKRATWGLEVLLGGRGAFF	TGTGCCAGCAGCAAGAGAGCAACGTGGGGATTGGAGGTACTATTGGGTGGTCGTGGGGCTTTCTTT
NA	NA	TRBV5-1	TRBJ1-1	CASSPGSGRDTEAFF	TGCGCCAGCAGCCCAGGGTCGGGTAGGGACACTGAAGCTTTCTTT
NA	NA	TRBV11-2	TRBJ2-2	CASSLVVRLNTGELFF	TGTGCCAGCAGCTTAGTAGTTCGATTGAACACCGGGGAGCTGTTTTTT
TRBD1	few	TRBV7-9	TRBJ1-6	CASSPTTGYDSPLHF	TGTGCCAGCAGCCCAACGACAGGGTATGATTCACCCCTCCACTTT
TRBD1	NA	TRBV5-1	TRBJ1-2	CASSAGTGSNYGYTF	TGCGCCAGCAGCGCCGGGACAGGATCTAACTATGGCTACACCTTC
NA	once	TRBV5-4	TRBJ1-6	CASSLVRGNNNSPLHF	TGTGCCAGCAGCTTGGTAAGGGGGAATAATAATTCACCCCTCCACTTT
TRBD2	NA	TRBV13	TRBJ2-1	CASSSRTSLFLEQFF	TGTGCCAGCAGCTCAAGGACTAGTCTCTTCCTTGAGCAGTTCTTC
NA	NA	TRBV28	TRBJ1-3	CASRLGGSGNTIYF	TGTGCCAGCAGGTTGGGGGGTTCTGGAAACACCATATATTTT
NA	NA	TRBV18	TRBJ1-2	CASSPRAGGKNGYTF	TGTGCCAGCTCACCTAGGGCGGGGGGCAAAAATGGCTACACCTTC
NA	NA	TRBV11-2	TRBJ1-4	CASSFGGGLDEKLFF	TGTGCCAGCAGCTTTGGGGGGGGACTTGATGAAAAACTGTTTTTT
TRBD1	NA	TRBV6-5	TRBJ1-1	CASTPTGATEAFF	TGTGCCAGCACCCCCACAGGGGCCACTGAAGCTTTCTTT
NA	NA	TRBV10-1	TRBJ2-3	CASSESVGAGTDTQYF	TGCGCCAGCAGTGAGTCCGTGGGAGCGGGCACAGATACGCAGTATTTT
NA	NA	TRBV10-3	TRBJ2-1	CAIRLAGVDEQFF	TGTGCCATCAGACTCGCGGGCGTTGATGAGCAGTTCTTC